These 21 T cell receptor beta chains were all obtained from the same sample, sequenced in a study of T cells after yellow fever vaccination. One entry per CDR3 protein, called by TCRdb with MiXCR from the 5' RACE reads. The sample shows 200,000 to 250,000 distinct CDR3 sequences, approximately 3% of them seen only once. This sample comprised CD4+ T cells sorted from PBMCs, obtained 10 days after the yellow fever booster vaccination. These receptors came from a man younger than 30 who received the YFV17D yellow fever vaccine.

This clonotype was detected ten times or more. The chain employs TRBV29-1 and TRBJ1-1, with TRBD1 matching over 7 bases. The CDR3 runs 13 residues. Germline V gene data show CDR1 as SQVTM and CDR2 as ANQGSEA. With 7 bases clipped from V and 4 bases from J, the junction kept 9 bases outside the gene matches. CDR3 coding DNA: TGCAGCGGATTGACAGGGACCGGCACTGAAGCTTTCTTT. Protein product: CSGLTGTGTEAFF. Variable domain in full (rest from reference TRBV29-1 and TRBJ1-1): SAVISQKPSRDICQRGTSLTIQCQVDSQVTMMFWYRQQPGQSLTLIATANQGSEATYESGFVIDKFPISRPNLTFSTLTVSNMSPEDSSIYLCSGLTGTGTEAFFGQGTRLTVV.

This clonotype was seen at least ten times. CDR3 coding DNA: TGTGCCAGCAGCGTCGGGAGGCTTGAGGGCTACACCTTC. It specifies CASSVGRLEGYTF. The chain recombines TRBV7-9 with TRBJ1-2, with D uncertain. In germline, CDR1 is SEHNR, CDR2 FQNEAQ (reference sequence). This CDR3 contains 13 residues. Trimming left V 5 bases short and J 8 bases short, with 15 bases between. Based on the CDR3 plus reference TRBV7-9 and TRBJ1-2, the full variable domain is DTGVSQNPRHKITKRGQNVTFRCDPISEHNRLYWYRQTLGQGPEFLTYFQNEAQLEKSRLLSDRFSAERPKGSFSTLEIQRTEQGDSAMYLCASSVGRLEGYTFGSGTRLTVV.

This clonotype was detected many times. The rearrangement links TRBV4-3 to TRBJ1-1, with D unclear. Germline assignment: CDR1 LGHNA and CDR2 YSLEER. The ends were cut back, 0 bases at V and 5 bases at J, with 16 bases in the middle. This CDR3 region has 16 residues. The CDR3: CASSQEVRETLTEAFF. The CDR3 bases are TGCGCCAGCAGCCAAGAGGTCCGGGAAACCTTGACTGAAGCTTTCTTT.

There are many counts of this clonotype. The chain is built from TRBV20-1 and TRBJ1-6; D remains unclear. The CDR3 consists of 15 residues. Germline CDR1 and CDR2: DFQATT and SNEGSKA (reference sequence). The ends were cut back, 0 bases at V and 10 bases at J, with 16 bases in the middle. The CDR3 sequence is CSAREAGRAGSPLHF. The CDR3 bases are TGCAGTGCTAGAGAGGCTGGTAGGGCTGGATCACCCCTCCACTTT.

This clonotype was recorded at least ten times. The chain combines TRBV20-1 with TRBJ2-6; unclear D gene. Germline-derived CDR1 and CDR2 are DFQATT and SNEGSKA (reference sequence). With 3 bases removed from V and 1 base from J, the gap between germline ends came to 4 bases. The CDR3 extends over 13 amino acids. The CDR3: CSARVSGANVLTF. CDR3 in DNA: TGCAGTGCTAGGGTTTCTGGGGCCAACGTCCTGACTTTC.

The table lists this clonotype with a few counts. The CDR3 reads CASSEFLAGGNNEQFF. The DNA of the CDR3 is TGTGCCAGCAGTGAATTCTTAGCGGGGGGGAACAATGAGCAGTTCTTC. The chain recombines TRBV25-1 with TRBJ2-1, with 11 positions matching TRBD2. V lost 1 base, J lost 5 bases, and 4 bases stayed unmatched. This CDR3 has 16 amino acids. Germline V gene data show CDR1 as MGHDK and CDR2 as SYGVNS.

This clonotype was detected ten times or more. The chain recombines TRBV5-1 with TRBJ1-1; D call uncertain. The V end was cut by 4 bases, the J end by 7 bases, with 17 bases between. The CDR3 extends over 14 amino acids. Germline values: CDR1 SGHRS, CDR2 YFSETQ. This CDR3 is CASSATGSGDEAFF. CDR3 DNA sequence: TGCGCCAGCAGCGCAACCGGGAGTGGGGATGAAGCTTTCTTT.

At least ten counts were recorded for this clonotype. The J gene is TRBJ2-1, the V gene TRBV12-3 or TRBV12-4; D ambiguous. CDR3 length: 13 amino acids. V lost 1 base and J 3 bases, leaving 4 bases between the germline ends. The CDR3 coding sequence is TGTGCCAGCAGTTTAGTTCACTACAATGAGCAGTTCTTC. This sequence encodes CASSLVHYNEQFF.

Ten or more counts support this clonotype. The genes are TRBV5-1 and TRBJ2-1, with 11 bases identical to TRBD2. CDR1 and CDR2 (germline): SGHRS, YFSETQ. The CDR3 covers 15 residues. J was trimmed by 4 bases and V by 4 bases; bases with no gene match: 4. The CDR3 loop is CASSTTSGGYNEQFF. CDR3 bases: TGCGCCAGCAGCACAACTAGCGGGGGTTACAATGAGCAGTTCTTC. The complete variable domain, with remaining parts taken from reference TRBV5-1 and TRBJ2-1, reads KAGVTQTPRYLIKTRGQQVTLSCSPISGHRSVSWYQQTPGQGLQFLFEYFSETQRNKGNFPGRFSGRQFSNSRSEMNVSTLELGDSALYLCASSTTSGGYNEQFFGPGTRLTVL.

The chain joins TRBV7-2 to TRBJ2-3, with D possibly being TRBD2 (5 bases). Trimming stripped 1 base from V and 2 bases from J, with 7 bases between. This CDR3 comprises 14 residues. From germline, CDR1 is SGHTA and CDR2 FQGNSA. The chain's CDR3 is CASSLDGVTDTQYF. The CDR3 nucleotides are TGTGCCAGCAGCTTAGACGGGGTCACAGATACGCAGTATTTT.

This clonotype was found many times. This chain connects TRBV5-1 to TRBJ1-1; TRBD1 agrees at 8 bases. The V segment lost 4 bases and the J segment 2 bases; nucleotides outside the gene matches: 4. The CDR3 extends over 14 amino acids. CDR1 and CDR2 (germline): SGHRS, YFSETQ. This CDR3 reads CASSRQGSNTEAFF. In DNA, the CDR3 is TGCGCCAGCAGCCGACAGGGGAGTAACACTGAAGCTTTCTTT.

The sample holds many counts of this clonotype. The CDR3 coding sequence is TGTGCCAGCAGTTTTCAGGCGACAGATACGCAGTATTTT. This translates into CASSFQATDTQYF. This rearrangement joins TRBV6-5 to TRBJ2-3, with unresolved D. The CDR3 sequence is 13 residues long. From germline, CDR1 is MNHEY and CDR2 SVGAGI. V was pared by 4 bases and J by 3 bases, with 8 bases between.

This clonotype was observed a handful of times. The chain uses TRBV5-4 and TRBJ1-2, with D tentatively TRBD1 (6 bases). Germline-derived CDR1 and CDR2 are SGHNT and YYREEE (reference sequence). The V and J ends lost 3 bases and 8 bases respectively, with 23 bases between them. The CDR3 runs to 16 residues. The CDR3, as DNA: TGTGCCAGCAGCTCGCACCCGGGGGGGGCGGAGAGGGGCTACACCTTC. Amino acid sequence: CASSSHPGGAERGYTF.

There are many counts of this clonotype. The rearrangement links TRBV11-2 to TRBJ1-1, with unresolved D. The germline V and J ends were trimmed by 1 base and 1 base, with 7 bases remaining between them. The CDR3 totals 14 residues. The germline V gene encodes CDR1 SGHAT and CDR2 FQNNGV. The CDR3 loop is CASSLVRGNTEAFF. As DNA, the CDR3 is TGTGCCAGCAGCTTAGTGCGGGGGAACACTGAAGCTTTCTTT. The variable domain in full, completed from reference TRBV11-2 and TRBJ1-1, reads EAGVAQSPRYKIIEKRQSVAFWCNPISGHATLYWYQQILGQGPKLLIQFQNNGVVDDSQLPKDRFSAERLKGVDSTLKIQPAKLEDSAVYLCASSLVRGNTEAFFGQGTRLTVV.

V is TRBV5-1 and J is TRBJ2-1; possible D gene TRBD1, 6 bases. V was shortened by 2 bases and J by 6 bases, with 18 bases between the two germline ends. The CDR3 has 16 amino acids. Germline V gene sequence: CDR1 SGHRS, CDR2 YFSETQ. CDR3 nucleotide sequence: TGCGCCAGCAGCTTACTCGCCGGGACAACCTCCAATGAGCAGTTCTTC. This sequence encodes CASSLLAGTTSNEQFF.

Many counts were recorded for this clonotype. CDR3 loop: CAISESLGGYTF. Written as DNA, the CDR3 is TGTGCCATCAGTGAGTCGTTAGGTGGCTACACCTTC. The chain combines TRBV10-3 with TRBJ1-2; D is unclear. The germline CDR1 and CDR2 sequences are ENHRY and SYGVKD. The V and J ends lost 0 bases and 7 bases respectively, with 6 bases between them. The CDR3 length is 12 residues.

This rearrangement joins TRBV28 to TRBJ1-2; possible D gene TRBD1, 6 bases. V was clipped by 4 bases and J by 4 bases, with 16 bases between them. Germline CDR1 MDHEN, CDR2 SYDVKM. The CDR3 contains 15 residues. Here the CDR3 reads CASSSTGFRPYGYTF. DNA of the CDR3: TGTGCCAGCAGTTCCACAGGGTTCCGGCCCTATGGCTACACCTTC.

This clonotype showed up many times. This sequence joins TRBV7-2 and TRBJ2-7; D is uncertain. Per the germline V gene, CDR1 is SGHTA and CDR2 is FQGNSA. CDR3 length equals 15 residues. V lost 2 bases, J lost 0 bases, and 11 bases lay in between. The CDR3 DNA sequence: TGTGCCAGCAGCTTAATGTCGAGGAGCTCCTACGAGCAGTACGTC. This gives the protein CASSLMSRSSYEQYV.

The chain joins TRBV11-3 to TRBJ2-1; D ambiguous. Germline loops: CDR1 SGHNT, CDR2 YENEEA. V was pared by 1 base and J by 7 bases, with 11 bases between. CDR3 size: 14 residues. The CDR3 region has the DNA TGTGCCAGCAGCTTAGCCCGATCGGTAAATGAGCAGTTCTTC. This gives the protein CASSLARSVNEQFF.

This clonotype has ten or more counts. The chain recombines TRBV12-3 or TRBV12-4 with TRBJ2-5, with D possibly matching TRBD2 (5 bases). V was pared by 6 bases and J by 4 bases, with 6 bases between. This CDR3 comprises 11 residues. This CDR3 reads CASREGETQYF. CDR3 nucleotides: TGTGCCAGCAGAGAGGGAGAGACCCAGTACTTC.

This clonotype was seen ten or more times. The rearrangement uses TRBV4-3 and TRBJ2-2, with D possibly being TRBD1 (6 bases). The germline V and J ends were trimmed by 3 bases and 2 bases, with 10 bases remaining between them. CDR3 length equals 15 residues. CDR1 and CDR2 from the germline V gene are LGHNA and YSLEER. In DNA form, the CDR3 reads TGCGCCAGCAGCCAGGCAGGGGACAACACCGGGGAGCTGTTTTTT. Protein: CASSQAGDNTGELFF.